This is a list of T cell receptor beta chains from one sample in a study of shared clonotypes between healthy human individuals. TCRdb's copy holds only in-frame clones and misses some; the assay was immunoSEQ multiplex PCR. The repertoire holds about 1.1 million clones, with around three quarters as singletons. The specimen sequenced was memory CD4+ T cells from PBMCs. These receptors all stem from a man aged 18 to 29 in good health. Some clones in this sample may be carry-over from other donors' samples. CDR3s include the opening cysteine and the closing phenylalanine or tryptophan. D genes are given only for firm matches. Only some rows state a clone size, as once, few, many or a class for expanded clones.

j_gene: TRBJ1-4
v_gene: TRBV10-3
d_gene: TRBD1
abundance: -
CDR3aa: CAIRGDREDEKLFF
CDR3nt: TGTGCCATCAGGGGGGACAGGGAGGACGAAAAACTGTTTTTT

j_gene: TRBJ2-7
v_gene: TRBV27
d_gene: -
abundance: few
CDR3aa: CASQIASGTYEQYF
CDR3nt: TGTGCCAGCCAAATCGCCTCCGGCACCTACGAGCAGTACTTC

j_gene: TRBJ1-2
v_gene: TRBV18
d_gene: -
abundance: -
CDR3aa: CASSPPYPVLSPYGYTF
CDR3nt: TGTGCCAGCTCACCACCCTATCCGGTTCTATCTCCCTATGGCTACACCTTC

j_gene: TRBJ1-3
v_gene: TRBV9
d_gene: -
abundance: -
CDR3aa: CASSRSGNTIYF
CDR3nt: TGTGCCAGCAGCCGGTCTGGAAACACCATATATTTT

j_gene: TRBJ2-7
v_gene: TRBV21-1
d_gene: -
abundance: -
CDR3aa: CASSHKQGNLPQRRDDEQYF
CDR3nt: TGTGCCAGCAGCCACAAACAGGGAAATTTACCCCAGCGGAGGGACGACGAGCAGTACTTC

j_gene: TRBJ2-2
v_gene: TRBV28
d_gene: TRBD2
abundance: -
CDR3aa: CASSTLAGEDQGELFF
CDR3nt: TGTGCCAGCAGTACGTTAGCGGGAGAGGATCAAGGGGAGCTGTTTTTT

j_gene: TRBJ2-7
v_gene: TRBV15
d_gene: TRBD2
abundance: few
CDR3aa: CATSREVAGGTYEQYF
CDR3nt: TGTGCCACCAGCAGAGAGGTGGCGGGAGGGACCTACGAGCAGTACTTC

j_gene: TRBJ1-1
v_gene: TRBV5-1
d_gene: -
abundance: -
CDR3aa: CASSLVSGRGNTEAFF
CDR3nt: TGCGCCAGCAGCTTGGTATCCGGACGGGGGAACACTGAAGCTTTCTTT

j_gene: TRBJ1-6
v_gene: TRBV9
d_gene: TRBD1
abundance: -
CDR3aa: CASSAGPGQGNSPLHF
CDR3nt: TGTGCCAGCAGCGCCGGGCCGGGACAGGGGAATTCACCCCTCCACTTT

j_gene: TRBJ1-1
v_gene: TRBV9
d_gene: -
abundance: few
CDR3aa: CASSGGDLGDTEAFF
CDR3nt: TGTGCCAGCAGCGGGGGGGACCTTGGGGACACTGAAGCTTTCTTT

j_gene: TRBJ2-1
v_gene: TRBV6-6
d_gene: -
abundance: -
CDR3aa: CASSTSSNEQFF
CDR3nt: TGTGCCAGCAGCACCTCTAGCAATGAGCAGTTCTTC

j_gene: TRBJ1-3
v_gene: TRBV18
d_gene: -
abundance: -
CDR3aa: CASSEYREMSGNTIYF
CDR3nt: TGTGCCAGCTCGGAGTACAGGGAAATGTCTGGAAACACCATATATTTT

j_gene: TRBJ1-2
v_gene: TRBV4-3
d_gene: -
abundance: once
CDR3aa: CASSQEYRRGSGYTF
CDR3nt: TGCGCCAGCAGCCAAGAGTACCGCCGGGGTTCGGGCTACACCTTC

j_gene: TRBJ2-3
v_gene: TRBV7-2
d_gene: -
abundance: -
CDR3aa: CASSLAPGSTDTQYF
CDR3nt: TGTGCCAGCAGCTTAGCTCCTGGAAGCACAGATACGCAGTATTTT

j_gene: TRBJ2-1
v_gene: TRBV7-8
d_gene: -
abundance: -
CDR3aa: CASSLAKFGAGINEQFF
CDR3nt: TGTGCCAGCAGCTTAGCGAAGTTTGGGGCAGGGATCAATGAGCAGTTCTTC

j_gene: TRBJ2-5
v_gene: TRBV1
d_gene: -
abundance: -
CDR3aa: CTSSQPGLAGRETQYF
CDR3nt: TGCACCAGCAGCCAGCCGGGACTAGCGGGACGGGAGACCCAGTACTTC

j_gene: TRBJ2-1
v_gene: TRBV5-1
d_gene: -
abundance: -
CDR3aa: CASSLGSPNEQFF
CDR3nt: TGCGCCAGCAGCTTGGGTTCGCCGAATGAGCAGTTCTTC

j_gene: TRBJ2-3
v_gene: TRBV6-1
d_gene: -
abundance: -
CDR3aa: CASSDSWTASTDTQYF
CDR3nt: TGTGCCAGCAGTGATTCTTGGACAGCTAGCACAGATACGCAGTATTTT

j_gene: TRBJ2-6
v_gene: TRBV7-9
d_gene: -
abundance: -
CDR3aa: CASSPRDGLRSVLTF
CDR3nt: TGTGCCAGCAGCCCCCGGGACGGACTTCGGTCCGTCCTGACTTTC

j_gene: TRBJ2-7
v_gene: TRBV5-1
d_gene: TRBD2
abundance: -
CDR3aa: CASSSSSGSYEQYF
CDR3nt: TGCGCCAGCAGCTCGTCTAGCGGGAGCTACGAGCAGTACTTC

j_gene: TRBJ2-7
v_gene: TRBV5-1
d_gene: TRBD1
abundance: -
CDR3aa: CASSLDRGGNEQYF
CDR3nt: TGCGCCAGCAGCCTGGACAGGGGAGGGAACGAGCAGTACTTC

j_gene: TRBJ2-5
v_gene: TRBV18
d_gene: TRBD1
abundance: -
CDR3aa: CASSPYSGQSIETQYF
CDR3nt: TGTGCCAGCTCACCGTATTCGGGACAGAGTATAGAGACCCAGTACTTC

j_gene: TRBJ1-2
v_gene: TRBV29-1
d_gene: -
abundance: once
CDR3aa: CSVEQGGGYTF
CDR3nt: TGCAGCGTCGAACAGGGAGGAGGCTACACCTTC

j_gene: TRBJ1-2
v_gene: TRBV2
d_gene: -
abundance: few
CDR3aa: CASTAQYNYGYTF
CDR3nt: TGTGCCAGCACGGCACAGTATAACTATGGCTACACCTTC

j_gene: TRBJ2-3
v_gene: TRBV4-3
d_gene: TRBD1
abundance: few
CDR3aa: CASSQEGQGADTQYF
CDR3nt: TGCGCCAGCAGCCAAGAAGGACAGGGGGCGGATACGCAGTATTTT

j_gene: TRBJ1-3
v_gene: TRBV6-5
d_gene: TRBD1
abundance: -
CDR3aa: CASSYQGGRSGNTIYF
CDR3nt: TGTGCCAGCAGTTACCAGGGGGGCCGCTCTGGAAACACCATATATTTT

j_gene: TRBJ1-4
v_gene: TRBV7-2
d_gene: -
abundance: few
CDR3aa: CASSDTLGDEKLFF
CDR3nt: TGTGCCAGCAGCGATACTTTAGGGGACGAAAAACTGTTTTTT

j_gene: TRBJ1-3
v_gene: TRBV7-9
d_gene: -
abundance: -
CDR3aa: CASSASEFSGNTIYF
CDR3nt: TGTGCCAGCAGCGCCTCAGAATTCTCTGGAAACACCATATATTTT

j_gene: TRBJ1-5
v_gene: TRBV21-1
d_gene: -
abundance: -
CDR3aa: CASNTGTGGDSNQPQHF
CDR3nt: TGTGCCAGCAACACCGGGACAGGGGGCGACAGCAATCAGCCCCAGCATTTT

j_gene: TRBJ1-2
v_gene: TRBV5-6
d_gene: -
abundance: few
CDR3aa: CASSFTQVNGYTF
CDR3nt: TGTGCCAGCAGCTTTACACAGGTCAATGGCTACACCTTC

j_gene: TRBJ1-1
v_gene: TRBV18
d_gene: TRBD1
abundance: few
CDR3aa: CASSLQGAGAFF
CDR3nt: TGTGCCAGCTCGCTACAGGGGGCTGGAGCTTTCTTT

j_gene: TRBJ1-1
v_gene: TRBV5-1
d_gene: -
abundance: once
CDR3aa: CASSLRQGLNTEAFF
CDR3nt: TGCGCCAGCAGCTTACGGCAGGGGTTGAACACTGAAGCTTTCTTT

j_gene: TRBJ1-4
v_gene: TRBV28
d_gene: -
abundance: -
CDR3aa: CASSLTEKLFF
CDR3nt: TGTGCCAGCAGTTTGACAGAAAAACTGTTTTTT

j_gene: TRBJ2-3
v_gene: TRBV30
d_gene: -
abundance: -
CDR3aa: CAWSVAGGLYAQYF
CDR3nt: TGTGCCTGGAGTGTAGCCGGGGGCCTTTATGCGCAGTATTTT

j_gene: TRBJ2-7
v_gene: TRBV6-1
d_gene: TRBD2
abundance: -
CDR3aa: CAARTSGRTYEQYF
CDR3nt: TGTGCCGCGAGGACTAGCGGGAGGACCTACGAGCAGTACTTC

j_gene: TRBJ2-7
v_gene: TRBV6-1
d_gene: TRBD1
abundance: -
CDR3aa: CASEVAGQGGYEQYF
CDR3nt: TGTGCCAGCGAAGTGGCGGGACAGGGGGGCTACGAGCAGTACTTC

j_gene: TRBJ1-4
v_gene: TRBV28
d_gene: -
abundance: few
CDR3aa: CASSGDEKLFF
CDR3nt: TGTGCCAGCAGTGGTGATGAAAAACTGTTTTTT

j_gene: TRBJ2-1
v_gene: TRBV7-3
d_gene: -
abundance: -
CDR3aa: CASSLGTLGGEQFF
CDR3nt: TGTGCCAGCAGCTTAGGGACTCTAGGGGGTGAGCAGTTCTTC

j_gene: TRBJ2-7
v_gene: TRBV2
d_gene: TRBD2
abundance: -
CDR3aa: CASSLMTSGNSYEQYF
CDR3nt: TGTGCCAGCAGTCTAATGACTAGCGGGAATAGTTACGAGCAGTACTTC

j_gene: TRBJ1-2
v_gene: TRBV5-1
d_gene: TRBD1
abundance: many
CDR3aa: CASSLGTGSTGVYGYTF
CDR3nt: TGCGCCAGCAGCTTGGGGACAGGGTCAACTGGTGTCTATGGCTACACCTTC

j_gene: TRBJ1-3
v_gene: TRBV9
d_gene: -
abundance: few
CDR3aa: CASSVVGGGSGNTIYF
CDR3nt: TGTGCCAGCAGCGTAGTTGGAGGGGGATCTGGAAACACCATATATTTT

j_gene: TRBJ1-1
v_gene: TRBV5-1
d_gene: -
abundance: -
CDR3aa: CASSPSDPNRSQAFF
CDR3nt: TGCGCCAGCAGCCCATCGGACCCTAACAGAAGCCAAGCTTTCTTT

j_gene: TRBJ1-1
v_gene: TRBV6-1
d_gene: TRBD1
abundance: -
CDR3aa: CASSGRQGGSAFF
CDR3nt: TGTGCCAGCAGTGGGCGACAGGGGGGCTCAGCTTTCTTT

j_gene: TRBJ2-2
v_gene: TRBV27
d_gene: -
abundance: -
CDR3aa: CASSLPGANTGELFF
CDR3nt: TGTGCCAGCAGTTTGCCAGGAGCGAACACCGGGGAGCTGTTTTTT

j_gene: TRBJ1-1
v_gene: TRBV6-6
d_gene: -
abundance: -
CDR3aa: CASSYLSGGMNTEAFF
CDR3nt: TGTGCCAGCAGTTACCTATCCGGGGGCATGAACACTGAAGCTTTCTTT